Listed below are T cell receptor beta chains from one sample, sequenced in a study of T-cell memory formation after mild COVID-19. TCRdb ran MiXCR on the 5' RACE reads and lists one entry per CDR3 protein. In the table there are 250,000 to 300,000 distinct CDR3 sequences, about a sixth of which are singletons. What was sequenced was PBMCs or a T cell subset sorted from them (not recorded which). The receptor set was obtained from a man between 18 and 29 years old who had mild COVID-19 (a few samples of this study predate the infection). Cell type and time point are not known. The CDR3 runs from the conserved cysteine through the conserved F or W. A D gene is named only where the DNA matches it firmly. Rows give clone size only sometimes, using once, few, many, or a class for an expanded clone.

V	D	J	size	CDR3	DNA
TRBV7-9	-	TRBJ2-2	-	CASYLGQGLPGELFF	TGTGCCAGCTATCTCGGCCAGGGCCTCCCCGGGGAGCTGTTTTTT
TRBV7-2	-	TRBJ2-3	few	CASTDSTDTQYF	TGTGCCAGCACGGACAGCACAGATACGCAGTATTTT
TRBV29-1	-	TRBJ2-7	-	CSVVTTSYEQYF	TGCAGCGTCGTCACAACGTCCTACGAGCAGTACTTC
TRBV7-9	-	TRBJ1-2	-	CASSVGPLKNYGYTF	TGTGCCAGCAGCGTCGGACCGCTTAAGAACTATGGCTACACCTTC
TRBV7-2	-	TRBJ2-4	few	CASSFLTYPGNIQYF	TGTGCCAGCAGCTTCCTAACTTACCCTGGGAACATTCAGTACTTC
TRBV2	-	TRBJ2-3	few	CASSGLQSLGSDTQYF	TGTGCCAGCAGTGGACTTCAGAGCTTGGGGTCAGATACGCAGTATTTT
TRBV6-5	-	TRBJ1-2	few	CASSLTGLLDGYTF	TGTGCCAGCAGTTTAACGGGACTCCTGGATGGCTACACCTTC
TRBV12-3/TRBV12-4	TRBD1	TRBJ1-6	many	CASSPGTVYNSPLHF	TGTGCCAGCAGCCCCGGGACAGTCTATAATTCACCCCTCCACTTT
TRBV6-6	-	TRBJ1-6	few	CASSYSGPQGGNSPLHF	TGTGCCAGCAGTTACTCGGGACCACAGGGCGGGAATTCACCCCTCCACTTT
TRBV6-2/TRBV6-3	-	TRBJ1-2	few	CASNGPVLGYTF	TGTGCCAGCAACGGTCCGGTACTTGGCTACACCTTC